Sequencing of this TCR beta chain was carried out in a study of shared clonotypes between healthy human individuals. Study-wide context: Per-donor plates numbered three CD4 naive, three CD4 memory, two CD8 naive and one CD8 memory.

This clone was seen a single time. CDR1 SEHNR and CDR2 FQNEAQ come from the germline V gene (reference sequence). V was pared by 6 bases and J by 4 bases, with 7 bases of the junction left unmatched. The CDR3 loop spans 14 amino acids. Across several immunoSEQ plates, the genomic DNA of each subset was split evenly. Libraries were prepared by immunoSEQ multiplex PCR; TCRdb keeps only in-frame clonotypes and omits some of them. This sample carries roughly 2,500,000 clones, roughly 93% of them seen once, and the ten largest clones take 0.36%. Sequencing was carried out using naive CD4+ T cells from PBMCs. Subset reported: CD45RA+ positively selected. The genes are TRBV7-9 and TRBJ2-3; 7 bases line up with TRBD1. The sequence came from a man aged 18 to 35 in good health. Some clones in this sample may be carry-over from other donors' samples. The CDR3 DNA reads as TGTGCCAGCAGTGCCGACAGGGCCGCAGATACGCAGTATTTT. Protein product: CASSADRAADTQYF.